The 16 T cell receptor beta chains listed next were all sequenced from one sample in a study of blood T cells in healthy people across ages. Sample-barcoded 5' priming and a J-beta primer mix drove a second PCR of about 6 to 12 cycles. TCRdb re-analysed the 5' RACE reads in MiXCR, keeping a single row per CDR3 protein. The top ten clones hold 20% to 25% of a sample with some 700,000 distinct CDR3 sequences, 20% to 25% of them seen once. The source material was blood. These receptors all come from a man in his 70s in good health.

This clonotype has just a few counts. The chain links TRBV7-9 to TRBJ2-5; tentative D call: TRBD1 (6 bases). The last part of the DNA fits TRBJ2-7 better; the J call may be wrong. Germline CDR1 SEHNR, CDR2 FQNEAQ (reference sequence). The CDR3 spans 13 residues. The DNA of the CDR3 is TGTGCCAGCAGCACAGGACAGACCTACGAGCAGTACTTC. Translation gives CASSTGQTYEQYF.

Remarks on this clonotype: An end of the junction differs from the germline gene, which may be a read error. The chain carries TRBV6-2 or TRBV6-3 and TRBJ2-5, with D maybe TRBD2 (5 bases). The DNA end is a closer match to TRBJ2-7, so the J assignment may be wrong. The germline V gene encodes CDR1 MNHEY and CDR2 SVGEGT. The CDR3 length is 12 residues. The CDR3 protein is CTSSYDYYEQYF. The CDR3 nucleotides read TGTACCAGCAGTTACGACTACTACGAGCAGTACTTC.

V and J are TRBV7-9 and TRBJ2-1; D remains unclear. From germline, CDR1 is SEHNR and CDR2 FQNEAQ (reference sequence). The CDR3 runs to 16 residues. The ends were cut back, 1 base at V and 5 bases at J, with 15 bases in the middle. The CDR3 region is CASSLVGGPLDNEQFF. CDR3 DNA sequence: TGTGCCAGCAGCTTAGTGGGCGGACCCCTGGACAATGAGCAGTTCTTC.

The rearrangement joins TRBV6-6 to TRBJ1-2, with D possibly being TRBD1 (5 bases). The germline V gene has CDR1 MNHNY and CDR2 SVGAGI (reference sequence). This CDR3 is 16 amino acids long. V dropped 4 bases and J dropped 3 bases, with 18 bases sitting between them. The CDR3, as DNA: TGTGCCAGCAGTTCCCCCAGACAGATTGACGACTATGGCTACACCTTC. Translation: CASSSPRQIDDYGYTF.

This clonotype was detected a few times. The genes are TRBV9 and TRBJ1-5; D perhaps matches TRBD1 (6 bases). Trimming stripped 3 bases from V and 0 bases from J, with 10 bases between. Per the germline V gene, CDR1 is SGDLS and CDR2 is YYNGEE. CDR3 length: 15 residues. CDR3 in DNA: TGTGCCAGCAGCGCGAGGGGGGATAGCAATCAGCCCCAGCATTTT. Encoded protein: CASSARGDSNQPQHF.

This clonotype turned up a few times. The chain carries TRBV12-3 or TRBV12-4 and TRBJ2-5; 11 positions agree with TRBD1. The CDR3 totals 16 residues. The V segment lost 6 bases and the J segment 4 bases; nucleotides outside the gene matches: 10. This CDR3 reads CASSRERGTGGETQYF. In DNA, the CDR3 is TGTGCCAGCAGCCGAGAGCGCGGGACAGGGGGAGAGACCCAGTACTTC.

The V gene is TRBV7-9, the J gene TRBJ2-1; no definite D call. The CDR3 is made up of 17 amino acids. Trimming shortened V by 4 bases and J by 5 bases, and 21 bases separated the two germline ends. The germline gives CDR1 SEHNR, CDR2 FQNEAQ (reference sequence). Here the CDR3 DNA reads TGTGCCAGCAGCTCAAATGGGCCCATCTACCTAAACAATGAGCAGTTCTTC. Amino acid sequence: CASSSNGPIYLNNEQFF.

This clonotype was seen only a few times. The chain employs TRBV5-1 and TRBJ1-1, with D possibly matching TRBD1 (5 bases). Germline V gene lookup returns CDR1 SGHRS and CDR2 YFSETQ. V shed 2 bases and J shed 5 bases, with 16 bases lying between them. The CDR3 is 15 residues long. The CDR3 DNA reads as TGCGCCAGCAGCTTAAATGGGGCCGAGGGTACTGAAGCTTTCTTT. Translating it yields CASSLNGAEGTEAFF.

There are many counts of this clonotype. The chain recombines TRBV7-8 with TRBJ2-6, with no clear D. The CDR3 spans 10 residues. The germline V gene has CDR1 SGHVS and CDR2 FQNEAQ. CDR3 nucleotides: TGTGCTTCAGGGGCCAACGTCCTGACTTTC. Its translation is CASGANVLTF. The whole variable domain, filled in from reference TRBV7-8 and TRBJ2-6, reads GAGVSQSPRYKVAKRGQDVALRCDPISGHVSLFWYQQALGQGPEFLTYFQNEAQLDKSGLPSDRFFAERPEGSVSTLKIQRTQQEDSAVYLCASGANVLTFGAGSRLTVL.

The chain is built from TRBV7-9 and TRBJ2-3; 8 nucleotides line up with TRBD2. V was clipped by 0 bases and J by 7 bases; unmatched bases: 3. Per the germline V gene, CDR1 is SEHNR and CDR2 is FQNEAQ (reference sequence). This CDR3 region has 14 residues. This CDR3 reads CASSLASGAYTQYF. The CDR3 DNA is TGTGCCAGCAGCTTAGCTAGCGGGGCCTATACGCAGTATTTT.

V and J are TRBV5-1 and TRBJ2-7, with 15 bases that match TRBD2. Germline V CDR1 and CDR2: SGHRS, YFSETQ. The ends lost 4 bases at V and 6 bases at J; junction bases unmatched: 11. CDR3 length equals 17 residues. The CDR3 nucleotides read TGCGCCAGCAGCACCGGACTAGCGGGGGGGCTTCCCGTCGAGCAGTACTTC. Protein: CASSTGLAGGLPVEQYF.

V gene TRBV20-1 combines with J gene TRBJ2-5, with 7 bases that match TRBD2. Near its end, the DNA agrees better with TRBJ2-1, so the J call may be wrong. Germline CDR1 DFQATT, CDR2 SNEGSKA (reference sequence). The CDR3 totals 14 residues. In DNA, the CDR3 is TGCAGTGCTAGGCCGACTAGCCGTCTTCATGAGCAGTTCTTC. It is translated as CSARPTSRLHEQFF.

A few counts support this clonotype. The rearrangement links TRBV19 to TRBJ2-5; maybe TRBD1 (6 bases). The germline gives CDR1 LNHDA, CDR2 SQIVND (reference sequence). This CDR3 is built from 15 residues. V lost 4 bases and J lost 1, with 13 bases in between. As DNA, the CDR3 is TGTGCCAGTAGTAGGGGTGCAGGGGTCCAAGAGACCCAGTACTTC. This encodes CASSRGAGVQETQYF.

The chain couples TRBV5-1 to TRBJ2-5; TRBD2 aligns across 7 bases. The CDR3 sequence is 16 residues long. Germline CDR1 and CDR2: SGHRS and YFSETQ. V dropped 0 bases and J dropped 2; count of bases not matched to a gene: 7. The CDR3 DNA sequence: TGCGCCAGCAGCTTGGCGGGGGGTTTGGGGCAAGAGACCCAGTACTTC. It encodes CASSLAGGLGQETQYF. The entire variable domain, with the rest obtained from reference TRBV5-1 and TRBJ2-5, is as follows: KAGVTQTPRYLIKTRGQQVTLSCSPISGHRSVSWYQQTPGQGLQFLFEYFSETQRNKGNFPGRFSGRQFSNSRSEMNVSTLELGDSALYLCASSLAGGLGQETQYFGPGTRLLVL.

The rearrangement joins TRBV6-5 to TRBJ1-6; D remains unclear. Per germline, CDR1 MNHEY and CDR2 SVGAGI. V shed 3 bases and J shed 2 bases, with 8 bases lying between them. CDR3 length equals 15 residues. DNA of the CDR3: TGTGCCAGCAGTTATTCTGCAGCCTATAATTCACCCCTCCACTTT. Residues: CASSYSAAYNSPLHF.

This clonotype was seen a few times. The CDR3 DNA is TGTGCCAGCCAGGGGGCTGGGTATGGCTACACCTTC. This codes for CASQGAGYGYTF. The gene calls are TRBV2 and TRBJ1-2, with TRBD1 matching over 8 bases. The junction had 4 bases not matched to a gene; V was cut back by 8 bases and J by 5 bases. The CDR3 contains 12 residues. The germline CDR1 and CDR2 sequences are SNHLY and FYNNEI.